This T cell receptor beta chain was retrieved from a study of identical twins. With respect to this clonotype: Its matching antigen is unknown.

Overall study results and limits: Models underpredicted monozygotic twin sharing of out-of-frame TCR alpha.

Trimming left V 7 bases short and J 5 bases short, with 12 bases between. The CDR3 is made up of 13 amino acids. MiXCR, run by TCRdb on the 5' RACE reads, gives a single entry per CDR3 protein. The data hold fewer than 900,000 distinct CDR3 sequences, with 15% to 20% observed a single time. These data were likewise used in another study, on T cells expressing NK-cell markers. That paper adds: Of CD8+ T cells, about 1.0-8% belonged to dominant NKG2C+ clonotypes in 5 to 7 donors.

Sequencing was done on a sample of PBMCs. V is TRBV12-3 or TRBV12-4 and J is TRBJ2-1; D gene unclear. The TCR sequence derives from a woman aged 18-30 years in good health. CDR3 sequence (DNA): TGTGCCAGCACCCGCTCGCCGAACAATGAGCAGTTCTTC. It specifies CASTRSPNNEQFF.